Each of the 32 T cell receptor beta chains below was sequenced from the same sample in a study of Ad26.COV2.S vaccination and SARS-CoV-2 variants. Clones were read by immunoSEQ multiplex PCR, and TCRdb kept only the in-frame ones, dropping some. Of 300,000 to 400,000 clones in the sample, just under 85% were seen once. Treatment of the sample: roughly 20 received Ad26.COV2.S at low or high dose, single or two shots; about five received placebo; per-sample allocation not given. Day 63 after the first injection of vaccine or placebo was the sampling time. The material was peripheral blood, obtained in a trial of Ad26.COV2.S vaccine versus placebo. The receptor source for this set is a person aged 18-65 years who received the Ad26.COV2.S COVID-19 vaccine or a placebo.

This clone was detected ten times or more. This sequence joins TRBV5-1 and TRBJ1-1; 7 nucleotides agree with TRBD1. This CDR3 has 13 amino acids. V shed 4 bases and J 1 base; nucleotides not matched to a gene: 1. CDR1 and CDR2 (germline): SGHRS, YFSETQ. The CDR3 coding sequence is TGCGCCAGCAGCCGGACAGGGAACACTGAAGCTTTCTTT. Amino acid sequence: CASSRTGNTEAFF.

The rearrangement links TRBV11-2 to TRBJ1-2; 7 positions agree with TRBD1. Germline CDR1 reads SGHAT; CDR2 reads FQNNGV. The junction had 6 bases not matched to a gene; V was cut back by 4 bases and J by 4 bases. The CDR3 covers 14 residues. This CDR3 reads CASSSQGLSYGYTF. The DNA for the CDR3 is TGTGCCAGCAGCTCACAGGGGCTCTCCTATGGCTACACCTTC.

This sequence joins TRBV5-1 and TRBJ2-3; a possible D gene is TRBD2 (5 bases). Germline V gene sequence: CDR1 SGHRS, CDR2 YFSETQ. The CDR3 runs 14 residues. Deletions cut 6 bases from V and 6 bases from J, with 17 bases between. CDR3: CASTPLASWDTQYF. The CDR3 DNA reads as TGCGCCAGCACCCCTCTGGCTAGCTGGGATACGCAGTATTTT. Variable domain in full (rest from reference TRBV5-1 and TRBJ2-3): KAGVTQTPRYLIKTRGQQVTLSCSPISGHRSVSWYQQTPGQGLQFLFEYFSETQRNKGNFPGRFSGRQFSNSRSEMNVSTLELGDSALYLCASTPLASWDTQYFGPGTRLTVL.

This CDR3 is CASSPLRNTEAFF. The DNA of the CDR3 is TGTGCCAGCAGCCCCCTGAGGAACACTGAAGCTTTCTTT. This sequence joins TRBV28 and TRBJ1-1; no reliable D call. The CDR3 totals 13 residues. Germline CDR1 MDHEN, CDR2 SYDVKM. Trimming left V 6 bases short and J 1 base short, with 9 bases between.

The J gene is TRBJ2-7, the V gene TRBV6-5, with a weak D call TRBD1 (6 bases). Trimming pared 6 bases from V and 0 bases from J, leaving 12 bases between. The CDR3 extends over 14 amino acids. In germline, CDR1 is MNHEY, CDR2 SVGAGI. As DNA, the CDR3 is TGTGCCAGCAGCATGACAGGTTTCTCCTACGAGCAGTACTTC. Translated: CASSMTGFSYEQYF.

The chain links TRBV29-1 to TRBJ2-7; the D is unclear. This CDR3 comprises 11 residues. V gave up 6 bases and J gave up 4 bases, with 10 bases separating them. CDR1 and CDR2 (germline): SQVTM, ANQGSEA. The CDR3 loop reads CSVYDGYEQYF. Written as DNA, the CDR3 is TGCAGCGTCTACGACGGATACGAGCAGTACTTC.

The chain combines TRBV6-5 with TRBJ1-6; D gene ambiguous. The CDR3 contains 12 residues. Per germline, CDR1 MNHEY and CDR2 SVGAGI. Trimming removed 6 bases from V and 2 bases from J, with 2 bases in between. The CDR3 loop is CASRTYNSPLHF. Here the CDR3 DNA reads TGTGCCAGCAGGACCTATAATTCACCCCTCCACTTT.

Only one count was recorded for this clone. The chain recombines TRBV5-4 with TRBJ1-5; D is unclear. The CDR3 runs to 15 residues. Germline CDR1 SGHNT, CDR2 YYREEE (reference sequence). The ends were cut back, 4 bases at V and 7 bases at J, with 18 bases in the middle. CDR3 in amino acids: CASSPTPGSGQPQHF. The CDR3 nucleotides read TGTGCCAGCAGCCCCACCCCAGGATCGGGCCAGCCCCAGCATTTT.

This chain connects TRBV6-5 to TRBJ1-5; a possible D gene is TRBD1 (6 bases). The CDR3 covers 15 residues. Trimming stripped 2 bases from V and 1 base from J, with 9 bases between. Germline V gene sequence: CDR1 MNHEY, CDR2 SVGAGI. The CDR3 nucleotides read TGTGCCAGCAGTTACCGGGACACAAGCAATCAGCCCCAGCATTTT. This gives the protein CASSYRDTSNQPQHF.

The rearrangement joins TRBV7-9 to TRBJ1-1; a possible D gene is TRBD1 (5 bases). This CDR3 has 15 residues. The germline CDR1 and CDR2 sequences are SEHNR and FQNEAQ (reference sequence). The ends were cut back, 4 bases at V and 3 bases at J, with 15 bases in the middle. In nucleotides, the CDR3 is TGTGCCAGCAGCTCCTCGGGACTGCCCCACACTGAAGCTTTCTTT. It specifies CASSSSGLPHTEAFF.

V usage is TRBV13 and J usage is TRBJ2-2, with TRBD1 as a possible D gene (6 bases). The germline gives CDR1 PRHDT, CDR2 FYEKMQ (reference sequence). With 8 bases removed from V and 2 bases from J, the gap between germline ends came to 18 bases. The CDR3 has 16 residues. Written as DNA, the CDR3 is TGTGCCAGCTATCCACAGGGAGAGGGCAACACCGGGGAGCTGTTTTTT. Protein sequence: CASYPQGEGNTGELFF.

As DNA, the CDR3 is TGTGCCAGCAGCTTCAGGTGGGGGGCGGGGGATACGCAGTATTTT. Its protein product is CASSFRWGAGDTQYF. The chain links TRBV7-2 to TRBJ2-3; either TRBD1 or TRBD2 may supply D (6 bases each). Per the germline V gene, CDR1 is SGHTA and CDR2 is FQGNSA. V was clipped by 3 bases and J by 6 bases, with 16 bases between them. CDR3 length: 15 amino acids.

This chain connects TRBV28 to TRBJ1-1; no firm D call. Germline lookup yields CDR1 MDHEN and CDR2 SYDVKM. The V gene lost 5 bases and the J gene lost 3 bases, with 13 bases spanning the gap. The CDR3 contains 14 residues. The CDR3 is CASSQDVSDTEAFF. The CDR3, as DNA: TGTGCCAGCAGTCAGGACGTGTCGGACACTGAAGCTTTCTTT.

The CDR3 region has the DNA TGTGCCAGCATGGCCGGATCCTTAGGCAATCAGCCCCAGCATTTT. This sequence encodes CASMAGSLGNQPQHF. The chain uses TRBV6-5 and TRBJ1-5; no definite D call. Germline V lookup: CDR1 MNHEY, CDR2 SVGAGI. The CDR3 is 15 amino acids. Between the trimmed V and J ends, which lost 7 bases and 2 bases, there was a span of 15 bases.

The genes are TRBV6-5 and TRBJ2-3, with TRBD2 as a possible D gene (5 bases). V was cut by 6 bases and J by 9 bases, with 13 bases left in between. The CDR3 covers 12 residues. Germline V CDR1 and CDR2: MNHEY, SVGAGI. CDR3 protein: CASRGLGLTQYF. The DNA of the CDR3 is TGTGCCAGCAGAGGACTGGGTTTAACGCAGTATTTT.

The V gene is TRBV2, the J gene TRBJ1-5; 11 bases fit TRBD1. The germline V gene encodes CDR1 SNHLY and CDR2 FYNNEI. J gave up 4 bases and V 6 bases, and 2 bases lay outside the gene matches. This CDR3 has 14 residues. The CDR3 coding sequence is TGTGCCAGCAGGTGGGACAGGGGGAATCAGCCCCAGCATTTT. It translates to CASRWDRGNQPQHF.

The chain recombines TRBV7-9 with TRBJ2-3; the D is unclear. Looked up from germline, CDR1 is SEHNR and CDR2 is FQNEAQ (reference sequence). This CDR3 comprises 17 residues. Trimming cost V 5 bases and J 4 bases, with 22 bases left between them. CDR3 coding DNA: TGTGCCAGCAGCCCGCCGTTTAGGGCCCCCCGCCCAGATACGCAGTATTTT. Translation gives CASSPPFRAPRPDTQYF.

The chain links TRBV28 to TRBJ1-2, with 7 bases identical to TRBD1. Unmatched junction bases numbered 11, after V lost 6 bases and J lost 4 bases. This CDR3 contains 15 residues. Germline CDR1 and CDR2: MDHEN and SYDVKM. The CDR3 region has the DNA TGTGCCAGCAGGGACCAGACAGGGAACGTCTATGGCTACACCTTC. Amino acids: CASRDQTGNVYGYTF.

The chain joins TRBV6-5 to TRBJ2-1, with D tentatively TRBD1 or TRBD2 (6 bases each). Germline CDR1 is MNHEY and CDR2 is SVGAGI. This CDR3 contains 14 residues. V was shortened by 10 bases and J by 7 bases, with 20 bases between the two germline ends. CDR3 sequence: CAIARGGGLNEQFF. CDR3 DNA sequence: TGTGCCATCGCTAGAGGTGGGGGGCTAAATGAGCAGTTCTTC.

The J gene is TRBJ2-7, the V gene TRBV7-2; 8 nucleotides agree with TRBD2. The CDR3 is 18 amino acids. The V and J ends lost 3 bases and 3 bases, in that order; junction bases with no gene match: 16. CDR1 is SGHTA, CDR2 FQGNSA, per germline. CDR3 region: CASSFSRVSSGRIYEQYF. CDR3 DNA: TGTGCCAGCAGCTTCTCCAGGGTATCTAGCGGGCGAATCTACGAGCAGTACTTC.

V gene TRBV24-1 combines with J gene TRBJ1-2; 11 bases are shared with TRBD1. Germline CDR1 reads KGHDR; CDR2 reads SFDVKD. The CDR3 totals 14 residues. Trimming removed 3 bases from V and 8 bases from J; junction bases left unmatched: 4. The CDR3 DNA is TGTGCCACCAGTGATCAGGGACAGGGGGTCGGCTACACCTTC. It specifies CATSDQGQGVGYTF.

The chain is built from TRBV9 and TRBJ1-3; no clear D gene. The germline CDR1 and CDR2 sequences are SGDLS and YYNGEE. Trimming shortened V by 4 bases and J by 0 bases, and 11 bases separated the two germline ends. CDR3 length: 15 residues. The CDR3 bases are TGTGCCAGCAGCAGAGATCACAGCTCTGGAAACACCATATATTTT. This translates into CASSRDHSSGNTIYF.

The chain recombines TRBV7-2 with TRBJ1-6; 11 bases are shared with TRBD1. Trimming took 4 bases from V and 8 from J; bases not matched to a gene: 4. From germline, CDR1 is SGHTA and CDR2 FQGNSA. This CDR3 is 15 amino acids long. CDR3 sequence: CASSSRDRGDSPLHF. In nucleotides, the CDR3 is TGTGCCAGCAGCTCAAGGGACAGGGGGGATTCACCCCTCCACTTT.

This clone was picked up a small number of times. This chain joins TRBV29-1 and TRBJ2-7; 9 nucleotides match TRBD1. CDR3 length: 12 amino acids. CDR1 is SQVTM and CDR2 is ANQGSEA in the germline V gene. The V gene end was trimmed by 5 bases and the J gene end by 2 bases; junction bases not matched to a gene: 1. CDR3 nucleotide sequence: TGCAGCGTTTACAGGGGGCCCTACGAGCAGTACTTC. Residues: CSVYRGPYEQYF.

V usage is TRBV3-1 (or the pseudogene TRBV3-2) and J usage is TRBJ2-3; 14 bases map to TRBD2. Germline values: CDR1 LGHDT, CDR2 YNNKEL (reference sequence). The CDR3 extends over 16 amino acids. After removal of 4 bases from V and 7 bases from J, the junction contained 7 bases not matched to a gene. CDR3 bases: TGTGCCAGCAGCCCGCCAGGGACTAGCGGGGGAAATACGCAGTATTTT. It yields the protein CASSPPGTSGGNTQYF.

The rearrangement links TRBV9 to TRBJ1-1; D remains ambiguous. Germline CDR1 is SGDLS and CDR2 is YYNGEE. Trimming pared 3 bases from V and 1 base from J, leaving 13 bases between. The CDR3 has 15 amino acids. The CDR3 region is CASSALGRQNTEAFF. The DNA of the CDR3 is TGTGCCAGCAGCGCGTTGGGCAGACAGAACACTGAAGCTTTCTTT.

The rearrangement links TRBV7-3 to TRBJ2-2, with 9 bases that match TRBD1. The CDR3 consists of 18 residues. Germline trimming cut 3 bases from V and 5 bases from J; bases unmatched to any gene: 13. Germline values: CDR1 SGHTA, CDR2 FQGTGA. The CDR3 loop reads CASSFAGQGMLGTGELFF. The CDR3 region has the DNA TGTGCCAGCAGCTTCGCGGGACAGGGAATGTTGGGAACCGGGGAGCTGTTTTTT.

This CDR3 is CASSRQVGYGYTF. Here the CDR3 DNA reads TGTGCCAGCAGCCGGCAGGTCGGCTATGGCTACACCTTC. The V call is TRBV14, the J call TRBJ1-2; D ambiguous. Germline V gene lookup returns CDR1 SGHDN and CDR2 FVKESK. The CDR3 sequence is 13 residues long. V was shortened by 4 bases and J by 4 bases, with 10 bases between the two germline ends.

This clone occurred once. The CDR3 bases are TGCGCCAGCAGCTTTTCCGGATCCTCTGGGGCCAACGTCCTGACTTTC. It specifies CASSFSGSSGANVLTF. The chain employs TRBV5-1 and TRBJ2-6; no reliable D call. The CDR3 covers 16 residues. Trimming removed 2 bases from V and 0 bases from J, with 9 bases in between. Germline loops: CDR1 SGHRS, CDR2 YFSETQ.

This clone was counted a few times. J is TRBJ2-7 and V is TRBV6-6; TRBD1 matches 11 bases. The V and J ends lost 5 bases and 5 bases, in that order; junction bases with no gene match: 8. The CDR3 is 15 amino acids. Germline V CDR1 and CDR2: MNHNY, SVGAGI (reference sequence). CDR3 DNA sequence: TGTGCCAGCAGTCCCGCTGGACAGGGGGCCGACGAGCAGTACTTC. Amino acids: CASSPAGQGADEQYF.

This clone was recorded at least ten times. This rearrangement joins TRBV5-1 to TRBJ2-2, with D possibly being TRBD1 (6 bases). This CDR3 contains 15 residues. The germline V gene encodes CDR1 SGHRS and CDR2 YFSETQ. V was pared by 3 bases and J by 3 bases, with 12 bases between. Here the CDR3 reads CASSWDNPDTGELFF. CDR3 bases: TGCGCCAGCAGCTGGGACAATCCGGACACCGGGGAGCTGTTTTTT.

This clone was detected only once. One junction end disagrees with the germline gene, perhaps due to a read error. The chain recombines TRBV7-7 with TRBJ2-5, with D possibly matching TRBD1 (5 bases). This CDR3 is 16 amino acids long. Germline loops: CDR1 SSHAT, CDR2 FNYEAQ (reference sequence). CDR3 nucleotide sequence: TGTGCTAGCAGCTTACAACCAGGGCTCACACAAGAGACCCAGTACTTC. This gives the protein CASSLQPGLTQETQYF.